Presented here are 11 T cell receptor beta chains from one specimen sequenced in a study of vaccination and CD4 T cells after COVID-19. Cultured CD4+ T cell DNA underwent sequencing with the Oncomine TCR Beta short-read assay. Scientists extracted genomic DNA from CD4+ T cells grown in culture. TCRdb re-derived calls from the PCR reads in MiXCR, one entry per CDR3 protein. The table shows around 10,000 distinct CDR3 sequences, with approximately 30% occurring only once. Described treatment: roughly 10-day PBMC culture with coronavirus spike peptide pools or control peptides (ViraFEST assay). Ahead of the COVID-19 pandemic (2011-2018), the CD4+ T cells of the unexposed donor were collected. What these receptors recognize is not known. The sample consisted of CD4+ T cells from blood, cultured in vitro. The receptors shown here come from a human donor in good health.

The V call is TRBV19, the J call TRBJ1-1; D uncertain. Germline lookup yields CDR1 LNHDA and CDR2 SQIVND (reference sequence). CDR3 size: 13 residues. V lost 4 bases to trimming and J lost 8 bases, with 14 bases between them. CDR3: CASSREMPWEAFF. The CDR3 region has the DNA TGTGCCAGTAGTAGGGAAATGCCCTGGGAAGCTTTCTTT.

The chain links TRBV6-1 to TRBJ2-1; 8 bases are shared with TRBD2. The CDR3 contains 13 residues. After removal of 5 bases from V and 7 bases from J, the junction contained 4 bases not matched to a gene. Germline loops: CDR1 MNHNS, CDR2 SASEGT. In DNA, the CDR3 is TGTGCCAGCAGTCCCGGGACTAGTAATGAGCAGTTCTTC. It codes for CASSPGTSNEQFF.

The J gene is TRBJ1-5, the V gene TRBV27; D is unresolved. V was clipped by 4 bases and J by 2 bases, with 15 bases between them. CDR3 length equals 16 residues. Germline lookup yields CDR1 MNHEY and CDR2 SMNVEV (reference sequence). The CDR3 DNA reads TGTGCCAGCAGTTACCCCTCGTCGGAGGGCAATCAGCCCCAGCATTTT. Translating it yields CASSYPSSEGNQPQHF.

This sequence joins TRBV2 and TRBJ1-6; no clear D. Germline V gives CDR1 SNHLY, CDR2 FYNNEI. The ends were cut back, 2 bases at V and 10 bases at J, with 15 bases in the middle. The CDR3 is 15 amino acids. CDR3 DNA: TGTGCCAGCAGTGAACACAGCGAACCCTTGTCACCCCTCCACTTT. Amino acid sequence: CASSEHSEPLSPLHF. Based on the CDR3 plus reference TRBV2 and TRBJ1-6, the full variable domain is EPEVTQTPSHQVTQMGQEVILRCVPISNHLYFYWYRQILGQKVEFLVSFYNNEISEKSEIFDDQFSVERPDGSNFTLKIRSTKLEDSAMYFCASSEHSEPLSPLHFGNGTRLTVT.

Only a few counts were recorded for this clonotype. This rearrangement joins TRBV20-1 to TRBJ2-7; the D call may be TRBD1 or TRBD2 (5 bases each). Germline-derived CDR1 and CDR2 are DFQATT and SNEGSKA (reference sequence). V was pared by 0 bases and J by 8 bases, with 14 bases between. The CDR3 covers 13 residues. The CDR3 spells CSARDLRGVKQYF. CDR3 in DNA: TGCAGTGCTAGAGATCTGAGGGGCGTTAAGCAGTACTTC.

This sequence joins TRBV10-3 and TRBJ2-7; maybe TRBD1 (6 bases). Looked up from germline, CDR1 is ENHRY and CDR2 is SYGVKD. The V end lost 10 bases, the J end lost 0 bases, and 13 bases lay between the germline ends. CDR3 size: 13 residues. DNA of the CDR3: TGTGCCACAACTACAGGGCCCTCCTACGAGCAGTACTTC. Translation gives CATTTGPSYEQYF.

The CDR3 region is CSARVGQAPGYTF. DNA for the CDR3: TGCAGTGCTAGAGTGGGACAGGCCCCTGGCTACACCTTC. The chain couples TRBV20-1 to TRBJ1-2; 8 bases are a match to TRBD1. Germline trimming cut 1 base from V and 7 bases from J; bases unmatched to any gene: 5. Germline V CDR1 and CDR2: DFQATT, SNEGSKA (reference sequence). The CDR3 runs to 13 residues.

The chain employs TRBV10-3 and TRBJ2-5, with 10 bases matching TRBD2. The CDR3 runs to 14 residues. Per the germline V gene, CDR1 is ENHRY and CDR2 is SYGVKD. V was pared by 6 bases and J by 5 bases, with 6 bases of the junction left unmatched. In DNA, the CDR3 is TGTGCCATCAGAAGAGCGGGAGGGGAGGAGACCCAGTACTTC. This sequence encodes CAIRRAGGEETQYF.

This clonotype came up a few times. V usage is TRBV20-1 and J usage is TRBJ1-4, with D unresolved. The CDR3 runs 12 residues. From germline, CDR1 is DFQATT and CDR2 SNEGSKA (reference sequence). The V end lost 3 bases, the J end lost 8 bases, and 10 bases lay between the germline ends. CDR3 nucleotide sequence: TGCAGTGCTAGTGACGTGGAGGAAAAACTGTTTTTT. It translates to CSASDVEEKLFF.

In its sample, this clonotype was seen a few times. This chain links TRBV7-6 with TRBJ1-5, with 10 nucleotides matching TRBD1. This CDR3 has 14 amino acids. Germline assignment: CDR1 SGHVS and CDR2 FNYEAQ. Trimming took 5 bases from V and 4 from J; bases not matched to a gene: 2. CDR3 DNA: TGTGCCAGCAGCCGGGGACAGGGGAATCAGCCCCAGCATTTT. Protein product: CASSRGQGNQPQHF.

This chain links TRBV4-3 with TRBJ2-1; TRBD2 matches at 11 bases. Germline V CDR1 and CDR2: LGHNA, YSLEER. J lost 4 bases, V lost 4 bases, and 6 bases had no gene match. This CDR3 contains 16 residues. The chain's CDR3 is CASSLTGTSGYNEQFF. Here the CDR3 DNA reads TGCGCCAGCAGCCTAACCGGGACTAGCGGTTACAATGAGCAGTTCTTC.